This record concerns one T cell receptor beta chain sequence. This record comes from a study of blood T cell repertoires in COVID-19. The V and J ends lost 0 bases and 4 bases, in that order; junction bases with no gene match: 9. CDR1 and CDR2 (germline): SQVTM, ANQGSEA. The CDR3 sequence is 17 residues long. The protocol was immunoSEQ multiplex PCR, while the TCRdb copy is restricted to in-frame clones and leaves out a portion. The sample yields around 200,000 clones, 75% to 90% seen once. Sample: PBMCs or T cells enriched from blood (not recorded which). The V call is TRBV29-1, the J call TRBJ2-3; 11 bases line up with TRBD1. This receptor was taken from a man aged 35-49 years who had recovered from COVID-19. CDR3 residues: CSVEDPTRTGGADTQYF. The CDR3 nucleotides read TGCAGCGTTGAAGATCCCACCCGGACAGGGGGCGCAGATACGCAGTATTTT.